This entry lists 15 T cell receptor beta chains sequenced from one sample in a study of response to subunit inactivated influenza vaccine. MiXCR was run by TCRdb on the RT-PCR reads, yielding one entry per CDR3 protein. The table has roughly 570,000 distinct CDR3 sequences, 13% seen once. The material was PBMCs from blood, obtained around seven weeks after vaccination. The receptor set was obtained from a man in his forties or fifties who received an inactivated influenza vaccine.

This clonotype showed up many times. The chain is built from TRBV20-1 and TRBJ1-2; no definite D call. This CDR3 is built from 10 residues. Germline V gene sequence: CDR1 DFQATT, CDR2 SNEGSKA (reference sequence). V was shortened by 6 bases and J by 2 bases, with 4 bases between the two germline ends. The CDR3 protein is CSAQNYGYTF. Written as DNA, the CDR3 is TGCAGTGCCCAGAACTATGGCTACACCTTC.

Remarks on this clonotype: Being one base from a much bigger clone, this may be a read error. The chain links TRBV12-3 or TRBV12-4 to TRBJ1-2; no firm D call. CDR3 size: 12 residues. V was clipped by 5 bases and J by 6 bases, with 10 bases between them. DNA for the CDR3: TGTGCCAGCAGTCTTTCCTACAATGGCTACACCTTC. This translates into CASSLSYNGYTF.

CDR3 in DNA: TGCGCCAGCAGCTTGGAGGCAGGGCTGGCCAAAAACATTCAGTACTTC. Translation: CASSLEAGLAKNIQYF. This chain connects TRBV5-1 to TRBJ2-4, with D perhaps matching TRBD1 (5 bases). The CDR3 is 16 residues long. Per the germline V gene, CDR1 is SGHRS and CDR2 is YFSETQ. Trimming left V 0 bases short and J 1 base short, with 11 bases between.

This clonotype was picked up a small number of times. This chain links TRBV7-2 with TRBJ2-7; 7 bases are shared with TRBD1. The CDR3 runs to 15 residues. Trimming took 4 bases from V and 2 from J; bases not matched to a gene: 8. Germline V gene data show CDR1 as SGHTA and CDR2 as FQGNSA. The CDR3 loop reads CASSSVGQTTYEQYF. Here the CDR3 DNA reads TGTGCCAGCAGCTCTGTGGGACAGACGACCTACGAGCAGTACTTC.

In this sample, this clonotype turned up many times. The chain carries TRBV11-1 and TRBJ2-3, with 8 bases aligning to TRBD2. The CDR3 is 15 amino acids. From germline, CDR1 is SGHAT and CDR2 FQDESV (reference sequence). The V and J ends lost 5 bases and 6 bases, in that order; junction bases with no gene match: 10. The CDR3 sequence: CASSPPIGRADTQYF. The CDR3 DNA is TGTGCCAGCAGCCCGCCGATCGGGAGGGCCGATACGCAGTATTTT. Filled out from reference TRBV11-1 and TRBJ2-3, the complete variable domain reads EAEVAQSPRYKITEKSQAVAFWCDPISGHATLYWYRQILGQGPELLVQFQDESVVDDSQLPKDRFSAERLKGVDSTLKIQPAELGDSAMYLCASSPPIGRADTQYFGPGTRLTVL.

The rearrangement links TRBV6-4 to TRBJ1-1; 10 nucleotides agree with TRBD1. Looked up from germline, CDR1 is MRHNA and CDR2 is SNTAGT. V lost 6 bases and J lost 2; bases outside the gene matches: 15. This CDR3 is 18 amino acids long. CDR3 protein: CASRPGGQGSEKNTEAFF. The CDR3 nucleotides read TGTGCCAGCAGGCCGGGGGGACAGGGGTCGGAGAAAAACACTGAAGCTTTCTTT.

The CDR3 DNA sequence: TGCAGCGTTGGAGGACAGGGAACAGATACGCAGTATTTT. Residues: CSVGGQGTDTQYF. The J gene is TRBJ2-3, the V gene TRBV29-1; TRBD1 matches at 8 bases. CDR3 length equals 13 residues. Germline trimming cut 4 bases from V and 3 bases from J; bases unmatched to any gene: 3. CDR1 SQVTM and CDR2 ANQGSEA come from the germline V gene.

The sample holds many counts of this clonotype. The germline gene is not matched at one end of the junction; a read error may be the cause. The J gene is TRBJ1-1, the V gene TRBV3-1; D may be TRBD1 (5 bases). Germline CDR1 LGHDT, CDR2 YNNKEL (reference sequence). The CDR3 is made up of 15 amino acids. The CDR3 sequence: CASSQDGAVKTEAFF. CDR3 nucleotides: TGTGCCAGCAGCCAAGACGGGGCAGTGAAAACTGAAGCTTTCTTT.

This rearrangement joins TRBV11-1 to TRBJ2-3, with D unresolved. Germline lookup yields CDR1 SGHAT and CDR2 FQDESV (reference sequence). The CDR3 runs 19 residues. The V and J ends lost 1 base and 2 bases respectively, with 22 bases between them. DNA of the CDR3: TGTGCCAGCAGCTTAGTAAGGTACACTCCTAAACAGATCACAGATACGCAGTATTTT. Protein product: CASSLVRYTPKQITDTQYF.

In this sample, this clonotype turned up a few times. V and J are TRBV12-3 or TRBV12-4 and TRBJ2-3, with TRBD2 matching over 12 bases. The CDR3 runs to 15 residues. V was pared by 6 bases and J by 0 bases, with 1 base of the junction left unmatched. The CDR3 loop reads CASRGTSGSTDTQYF. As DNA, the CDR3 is TGTGCCAGCAGGGGGACTAGCGGGAGCACAGATACGCAGTATTTT.

For the CDR3, the DNA is TGTGCCAGCAGTTTAAGTCTCGGGAGGACCAACGTCCTGACTTTC. Protein sequence: CASSLSLGRTNVLTF. The V gene is TRBV28, the J gene TRBJ2-6; 7 nucleotides align to TRBD2. Per germline, CDR1 MDHEN and CDR2 SYDVKM. With V trimmed by 2 bases and J by 8 bases, 6 bases remained unmatched. This CDR3 contains 15 residues.

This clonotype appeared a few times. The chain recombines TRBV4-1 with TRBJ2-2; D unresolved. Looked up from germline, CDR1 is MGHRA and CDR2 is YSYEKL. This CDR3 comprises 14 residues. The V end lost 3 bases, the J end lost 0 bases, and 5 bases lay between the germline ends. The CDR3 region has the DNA TGCGCCAGCAGCCACCAGTCGAACACCGGGGAGCTGTTTTTT. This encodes CASSHQSNTGELFF.

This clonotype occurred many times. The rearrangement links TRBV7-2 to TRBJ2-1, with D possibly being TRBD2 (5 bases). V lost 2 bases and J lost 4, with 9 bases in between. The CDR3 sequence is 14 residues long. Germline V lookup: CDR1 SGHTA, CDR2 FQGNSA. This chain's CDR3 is CASSLIRGYNEQFF. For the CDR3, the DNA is TGTGCCAGCAGCTTAATACGGGGTTACAATGAGCAGTTCTTC.

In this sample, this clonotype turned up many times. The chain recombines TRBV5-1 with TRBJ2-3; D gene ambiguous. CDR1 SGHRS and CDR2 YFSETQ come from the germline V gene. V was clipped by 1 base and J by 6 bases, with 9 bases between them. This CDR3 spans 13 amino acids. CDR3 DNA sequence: TGCGCCAGCAGCTTGTCGGGTTTTGATACGCAGTATTTT. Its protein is CASSLSGFDTQYF.

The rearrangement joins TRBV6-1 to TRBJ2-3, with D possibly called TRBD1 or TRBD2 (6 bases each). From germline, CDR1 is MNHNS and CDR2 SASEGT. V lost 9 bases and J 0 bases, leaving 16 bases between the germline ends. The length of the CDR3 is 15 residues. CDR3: CASRGTHFSTDTQYF. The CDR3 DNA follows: TGTGCCAGTCGCGGGACACACTTCAGCACAGATACGCAGTATTTT.